What follows are 18 T cell receptor beta chains derived from one specimen sequenced in a study of blood T cell repertoires in COVID-19. The table came from immunoSEQ multiplex PCR; TCRdb's copy has only in-frame clones and leaves some out. The top ten clones hold roughly 9.6% of a sample with 200,000 to 300,000 clones, roughly 80% of them seen once. Input material: peripheral blood. All receptors derive from a woman over 75 with acute or convalescent COVID-19.

The rearrangement joins TRBV7-9 to TRBJ2-3; possibly TRBD1 for D (8 bases). Deletions cut 4 bases from V and 1 base from J, with 18 bases between. Germline V CDR1 and CDR2: SEHNR, FQNEAQ (reference sequence). There are 17 residues in the CDR3. The DNA of the CDR3 is TGTGCCAGCAGCTCCCAGGGGGGGGGACAGGGCACAGATACGCAGTATTTT. Translation: CASSSQGGGQGTDTQYF. Using reference TRBV7-9 and TRBJ2-3 for the parts outside the CDR3, the full variable domain is DTGVSQNPRHKITKRGQNVTFRCDPISEHNRLYWYRQTLGQGPEFLTYFQNEAQLEKSRLLSDRFSAERPKGSFSTLEIQRTEQGDSAMYLCASSSQGGGQGTDTQYFGPGTRLTVL.

In DNA form, the CDR3 reads TGTGCCAGCAGGACTGGGACAGGGGGCAATCAGCCCCAGCATTTT. Encoded protein: CASRTGTGGNQPQHF. The gene calls are TRBV6-6 and TRBJ1-5, with 10 bases aligning to TRBD1. The ends lost 6 bases at V and 2 bases at J; junction bases unmatched: 4. Germline-derived CDR1 and CDR2 are MNHNY and SVGAGI (reference sequence). CDR3 length: 15 amino acids.

The chain is built from TRBV28 and TRBJ1-2, with unresolved D. Germline assignment: CDR1 MDHEN and CDR2 SYDVKM. The CDR3 sequence is 15 residues long. Trimming stripped 3 bases from V and 1 base from J, with 12 bases between. In DNA form, the CDR3 reads TGTGCCAGCAGTTTGGGTAGGCAGCGTAACTATGGCTACACCTTC. As protein: CASSLGRQRNYGYTF.

This clone was seen only a few times. V gene TRBV2 combines with J gene TRBJ2-2; no clear D. Germline V lookup: CDR1 SNHLY, CDR2 FYNNEI. V was clipped by 2 bases and J by 2 bases, with 6 bases between them. This CDR3 contains 14 residues. CDR3 protein: CASSEHFNTGELFF. Written as DNA, the CDR3 is TGTGCCAGCAGTGAACACTTCAACACCGGGGAGCTGTTTTTT.

This chain joins TRBV5-1 and TRBJ1-1, with TRBD1 matching over 9 bases. Germline V CDR1 and CDR2: SGHRS, YFSETQ. The CDR3 is 16 amino acids. J gave up 3 bases and V 0 bases, and 6 bases lay outside the gene matches. The DNA of the CDR3 is TGCGCCAGCAGCTTGGAAGGACAGGGGAGGGACACTGAAGCTTTCTTT. Its translation: CASSLEGQGRDTEAFF. The full variable domain, completed using reference TRBV5-1 and TRBJ1-1, is KAGVTQTPRYLIKTRGQQVTLSCSPISGHRSVSWYQQTPGQGLQFLFEYFSETQRNKGNFPGRFSGRQFSNSRSEMNVSTLELGDSALYLCASSLEGQGRDTEAFFGQGTRLTVV.

This chain joins TRBV24-1 and TRBJ1-5; D may be TRBD1 (5 bases). The V gene's germline CDR1 is KGHDR and CDR2 SFDVKD. The CDR3 has 14 residues. The V end lost 5 bases, the J end lost 6 bases, and 13 bases lay between the germline ends. CDR3 DNA sequence: TGTGCCACCAGTGCTGGTGGGGCAGGTCAGCCCCAGCATTTT. Its protein product is CATSAGGAGQPQHF.

The chain recombines TRBV7-2 with TRBJ2-7; D gene unclear. This CDR3 has 17 amino acids. V was pared by 6 bases and J by 3 bases, with 24 bases between. Germline lookup yields CDR1 SGHTA and CDR2 FQGNSA. The CDR3 reads CASSPSSGWPLDYEQYF. CDR3 sequence (DNA): TGTGCCAGCAGTCCGAGTTCCGGGTGGCCGCTCGACTACGAGCAGTACTTC.

This clone was observed a single time. The chain couples TRBV30 to TRBJ2-6, with TRBD1 matching 8 bases. Germline-derived CDR1 and CDR2 are GTSNPN and SVGIG (reference sequence). This CDR3 has 17 residues. The trim removed 5 bases at V and 1 base at J, leaving 10 bases unmatched. CDR3 DNA: TGTGCCTGGTCCACCGGGACAGGCGGTTCTGGGGCCAACGTCCTGACTTTC. Its translation is CAWSTGTGGSGANVLTF. The whole variable domain, filled in from reference TRBV30 and TRBJ2-6, reads SQTIHQWPATLVQPVGSPLSLECTVEGTSNPNLYWYRQAAGRGLQLLFYSVGIGQISSEVPQNLSASRPQDRQFILSSKKLLLSDSGFYLCAWSTGTGGSGANVLTFGAGSRLTVL.

The chain combines TRBV5-1 with TRBJ1-6; TRBD1 agrees at 12 bases. CDR1 is SGHRS and CDR2 is YFSETQ in the germline V gene. This CDR3 comprises 17 residues. The V and J ends lost 2 bases and 8 bases, in that order; junction bases with no gene match: 8. CDR3 sequence (DNA): TGCGCCAGCAGCTTAACCGGGACAGGGGGCGCTTATTCACCCCTCCACTTT. This translates into CASSLTGTGGAYSPLHF.

V gene TRBV6-6 combines with J gene TRBJ1-4, with unresolved D. V lost 6 bases, J lost 0 bases, and 17 bases lay in between. The germline gives CDR1 MNHNY, CDR2 SVGAGI (reference sequence). The CDR3 is 17 amino acids. This CDR3 reads CASSRPQRGATNEKLFF. The CDR3 DNA reads as TGTGCCAGCAGCCGACCCCAGCGAGGTGCAACTAATGAAAAACTGTTTTTT.

The chain uses TRBV12-3 or TRBV12-4 and TRBJ1-1; D is perhaps TRBD1 (5 bases). The CDR3 length is 13 residues. The V and J ends lost 3 bases and 7 bases respectively, with 12 bases between them. CDR3 DNA: TGTGCCAGCAGTTTCTTGACAGCCTATGAAGCTTTCTTT. Protein product: CASSFLTAYEAFF.

The genes are TRBV6-5 and TRBJ1-5; D is perhaps TRBD1 (6 bases). Germline CDR1 and CDR2: MNHEY and SVGAGI. The V gene lost 7 bases and the J gene lost 1 base, with 11 bases spanning the gap. There are 14 residues in the CDR3. The CDR3 loop reads CASTGTLSNQPQHF. The CDR3 DNA reads TGTGCCAGCACCGGGACACTGAGCAATCAGCCCCAGCATTTT.

This clone has a count of ten or more. The V and J genes are TRBV9 and TRBJ2-2, with TRBD2 matching over 14 bases. Germline V gives CDR1 SGDLS, CDR2 YYNGEE. The junction had 7 bases not matched to a gene; V was cut back by 4 bases and J by 11 bases. The CDR3 is 15 amino acids. In DNA form, the CDR3 reads TGTGCCAGCAGCAGGGGACTAGCGGGGGCTTACGAGCTGTTTTTT. It codes for CASSRGLAGAYELFF.

In its sample, this clone was seen once. The chain couples TRBV28 to TRBJ1-1; D gene unclear. Per the germline V gene, CDR1 is MDHEN and CDR2 is SYDVKM. This CDR3 is built from 14 residues. The ends were cut back, 2 bases at V and 3 bases at J, with 10 bases in the middle. CDR3 bases: TGTGCCAGCAGTTTAATCGAGAGGGACACTGAAGCTTTCTTT. It translates to CASSLIERDTEAFF.

The CDR3 region is CASSLLRGGAAVEQYF. The CDR3 DNA reads as TGTGCCAGCAGCTTGCTCCGGGGGGGGGCCGCGGTCGAGCAGTACTTC. The chain couples TRBV11-2 to TRBJ2-7, with 8 positions matching TRBD2. Losses at the gene ends were 3 bases for V and 6 bases for J; bases not matched to a gene: 13. The CDR3 runs 16 residues. Germline CDR1 is SGHAT and CDR2 is FQNNGV.

Here the CDR3 reads CASSGTSGGAGELFF. CDR3 nucleotides: TGTGCCAGCAGCGGGACTAGCGGGGGGGCCGGGGAGCTGTTTTTT. The chain uses TRBV5-6 and TRBJ2-2, with 16 bases aligning to TRBD2. Germline V gene sequence: CDR1 SGHDT, CDR2 YYEEEE. CDR3 size: 15 residues. Germline trimming cut 4 bases from V and 6 bases from J; bases unmatched to any gene: 0.

The chain uses TRBV7-9 and TRBJ2-7, with 8 bases aligning to TRBD1. Germline CDR1 and CDR2: SEHNR and FQNEAQ (reference sequence). This CDR3 has 13 residues. V shed 6 bases and J 12 bases; nucleotides not matched to a gene: 13. The CDR3 loop is CASSPPGQEPRYF. CDR3 sequence (DNA): TGTGCCAGCAGTCCTCCGGGACAGGAGCCCCGGTACTTC.

Only one count was recorded for this clone. This CDR3 reads CASSWGGTGAYNEQFF. DNA of the CDR3: TGTGCCAGCAGTTGGGGGGGGACAGGGGCCTACAATGAGCAGTTCTTC. The chain has TRBV6-6 and TRBJ2-1, with 10 positions matching TRBD1. With 4 bases clipped from V and 2 bases from J, the junction kept 5 bases outside the gene matches. Germline V gene sequence: CDR1 MNHNY, CDR2 SVGAGI (reference sequence). The CDR3 loop spans 16 amino acids.